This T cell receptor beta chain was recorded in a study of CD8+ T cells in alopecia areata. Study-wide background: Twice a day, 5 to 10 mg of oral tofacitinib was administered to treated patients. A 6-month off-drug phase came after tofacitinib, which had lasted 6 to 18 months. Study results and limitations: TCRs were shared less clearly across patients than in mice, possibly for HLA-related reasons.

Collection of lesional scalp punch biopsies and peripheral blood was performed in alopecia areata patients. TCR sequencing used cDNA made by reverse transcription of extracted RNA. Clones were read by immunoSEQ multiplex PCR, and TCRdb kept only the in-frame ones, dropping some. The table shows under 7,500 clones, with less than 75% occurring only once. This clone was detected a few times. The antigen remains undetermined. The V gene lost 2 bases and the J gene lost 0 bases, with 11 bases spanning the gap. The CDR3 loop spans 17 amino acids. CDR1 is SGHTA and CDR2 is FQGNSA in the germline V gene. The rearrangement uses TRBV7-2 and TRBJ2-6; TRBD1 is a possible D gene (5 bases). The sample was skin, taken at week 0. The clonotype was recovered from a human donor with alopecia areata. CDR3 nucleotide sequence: TGTGCCAGCAGCTTAAGAGGACATCTCTCTGGGGCCAACGTCCTGACTTTC. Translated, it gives CASSLRGHLSGANVLTF.